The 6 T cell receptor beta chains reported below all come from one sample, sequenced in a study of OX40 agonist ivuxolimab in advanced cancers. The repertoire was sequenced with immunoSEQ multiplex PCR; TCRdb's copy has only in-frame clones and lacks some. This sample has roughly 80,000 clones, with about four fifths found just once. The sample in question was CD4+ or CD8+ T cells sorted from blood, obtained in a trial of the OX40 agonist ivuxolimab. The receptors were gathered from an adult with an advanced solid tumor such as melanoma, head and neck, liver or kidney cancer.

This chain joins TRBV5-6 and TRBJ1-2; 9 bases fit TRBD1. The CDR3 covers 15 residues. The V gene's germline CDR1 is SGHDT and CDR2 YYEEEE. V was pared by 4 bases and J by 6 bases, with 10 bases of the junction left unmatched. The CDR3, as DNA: TGTGCCAGCAGCCCCTGGGACAGGGTATGGAATGGCTACACCTTC. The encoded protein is CASSPWDRVWNGYTF.

For the CDR3, the DNA is TGCGCCAGCAGCCAATCTCGAGGGACCTCGTTCTATGGCTACACCTTC. This sequence encodes CASSQSRGTSFYGYTF. J is TRBJ1-2 and V is TRBV4-3, with a tentative D call TRBD1 (5 bases). V was clipped by 2 bases and J by 4 bases, with 17 bases between them. This CDR3 is 16 amino acids long. Germline lookup yields CDR1 LGHNA and CDR2 YSLEER.

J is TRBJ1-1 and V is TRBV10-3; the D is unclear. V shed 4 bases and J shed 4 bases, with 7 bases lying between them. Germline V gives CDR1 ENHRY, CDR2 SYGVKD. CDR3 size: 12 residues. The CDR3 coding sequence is TGTGCCATCAGTGGGGGAGGCACTGAAGCTTTCTTT. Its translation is CAISGGGTEAFF.

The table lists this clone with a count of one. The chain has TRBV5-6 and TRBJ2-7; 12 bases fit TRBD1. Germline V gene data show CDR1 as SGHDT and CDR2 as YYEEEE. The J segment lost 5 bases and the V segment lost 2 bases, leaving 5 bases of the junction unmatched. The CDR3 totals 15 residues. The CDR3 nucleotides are TGTGCCAGCAGCTTTGGGACAGGGGGCATCCACGAGCAGTACTTC. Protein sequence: CASSFGTGGIHEQYF.

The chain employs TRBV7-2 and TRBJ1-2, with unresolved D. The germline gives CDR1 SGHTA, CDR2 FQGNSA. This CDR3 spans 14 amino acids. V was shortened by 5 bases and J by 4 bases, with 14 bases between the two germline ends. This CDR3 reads CASSPGSGSYGYTF. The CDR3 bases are TGTGCCAGCAGCCCCGGCTCAGGCAGCTATGGCTACACCTTC.

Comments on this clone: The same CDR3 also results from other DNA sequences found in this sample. CDR3 DNA: TGTGCCAGCAGCTTTAGGGATAGCTCCTACAATGAGCAGTTCTTC. It translates to CASSFRDSSYNEQFF. The genes are TRBV7-2 and TRBJ2-1; D gene ambiguous. The germline V and J ends were trimmed by 3 bases and 0 bases, with 9 bases remaining between them. The CDR3 consists of 15 residues. Germline V CDR1 and CDR2: SGHTA, FQGNSA.